This TCR beta chain was retrieved from a study of blood T cell repertoires in COVID-19 (TCRdb year 2020). Regarding the study in general: Samples from collaborators originated in the United States, Italy and Spain and spanned both the acute and convalescent phases of COVID-19. Deeply sampled blood TCRbeta repertoires from subjects exposed to, actively infected with, or recovered from COVID-19 were included in the dataset. The samples were drawn from the first 160 participants of the ongoing ImmuneRACE study and from 1,254 subjects provided by 6 global collaborators. The prospective study material was composed of cDNA or gDNA derived from T cells, B-cell-depleted T cells, or PBMCs. Nearly every sample came with metadata listing a de-identified subject ID, COVID-19 status, age in years and sex. Where available, HLA class I and class II types were taken from metadata supplied by the sample provider and were not determined by assay-based typing. The repertoires were released in a freely available public database intended as a resource for research on the immune response to SARS-CoV-2.

The immunoSEQ Assay, a bias-controlled multiplex PCR, was used to amplify TCRbeta CDR3 regions from genomic DNA. The paper's data handling went like this. Nucleated cell counts per sample were estimated from amplification of reference gene primers within the assay. To quantify the absolute abundance of each unique TCRbeta CDR3 rearrangement, sequence reads were collapsed and filtered. Productive Simpson clonality was computed per sample as the square root of Simpson's diversity index over productive rearrangements. TCRdb holds this immuneACCESS table with in-frame rearrangements only. Some clones are missing; in checked studies, unresolved V genes explain under half, and the rest has no known cause. The V and J calls and clone size were taken over from that table, and D and trimming were inferred from the DNA. The sample contains about 80,000 clones, 80% to 90% of them found a single time. The ten largest clones capture roughly 4.8% of the sample.

Clipping removes 3 bases from V and 2 bases from J, with 4 as the unmatched junction base count. The CDR3 starts with the cysteine, ends with the phenylalanine, and has 15 residues. Kept here is only the CDR3 DNA, which spans 45 bases and is read in frame from base 1. The germline V gene supplies CDR1 SGHRS and CDR2 YFSETQ. As for this clone: Its antigen has not been determined. Qualities for individual bases were not recorded, and no much larger clone is one base off.

Findings and caveats that apply to the study as a whole: The amount of clinical and demographic metadata varied by source and participant and was provided uncurated.

Whole blood was collected in K2EDTA tubes by collaborating institutions according to the institutions' own protocols. For TCRbeta analysis, collaborator samples were shipped as frozen whole blood, as isolated PBMCs, or as DNA extracted from either sample type. The source of this sequence is a woman older than 75 with acute or convalescent COVID-19. Here the chain combines TRBV5-1 and TRBJ2-5, with TRBD2 identical over 10 junction bases. The material sequenced was peripheral blood. The CDR3 reads as follows: CASSSSGSRQETQYF. The sequence in DNA is TGCGCCAGCAGCTCTAGCGGGAGCCGGCAAGAGACCCAGTACTTC.